This T cell receptor beta chain was recorded in a study of beta chain features in type 1 diabetes. Germline CDR1 and CDR2: KGHSH and LQKENI. The V end lost 3 bases, the J end lost 3 bases, and 0 bases lay between the germline ends. The length of the CDR3 is 12 residues. The whole isolated RNA underwent reverse transcription, so sequencing captured expressed TCRB transcripts. The assay was immunoSEQ multiplex PCR, and TCRdb's table has in-frame clones only and misses some. Here the sample spans roughly 300,000 clones, around 8% being singletons. Sequenced input: central memory CD4+ T cells from blood. V gene TRBV18 combines with J gene TRBJ2-6; D ambiguous. The source is a woman between 18 and 30 years old in good health. This chain's CDR3 is CASSPGANVLTF. In DNA form, the CDR3 reads TGTGCCAGCTCACCTGGGGCCAACGTCCTGACTTTC.